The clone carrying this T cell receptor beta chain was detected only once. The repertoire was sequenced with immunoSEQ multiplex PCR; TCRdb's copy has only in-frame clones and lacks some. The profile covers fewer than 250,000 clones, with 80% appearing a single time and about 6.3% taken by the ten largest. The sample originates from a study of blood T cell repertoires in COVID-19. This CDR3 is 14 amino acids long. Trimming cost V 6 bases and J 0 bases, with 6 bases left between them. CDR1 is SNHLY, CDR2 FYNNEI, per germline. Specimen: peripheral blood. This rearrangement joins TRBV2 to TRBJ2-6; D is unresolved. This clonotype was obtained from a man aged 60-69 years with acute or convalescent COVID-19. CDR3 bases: TGTGCCAGCAGCCGGAGCTCTGGGGCCAACGTCCTGACTTTC. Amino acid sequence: CASSRSSGANVLTF.